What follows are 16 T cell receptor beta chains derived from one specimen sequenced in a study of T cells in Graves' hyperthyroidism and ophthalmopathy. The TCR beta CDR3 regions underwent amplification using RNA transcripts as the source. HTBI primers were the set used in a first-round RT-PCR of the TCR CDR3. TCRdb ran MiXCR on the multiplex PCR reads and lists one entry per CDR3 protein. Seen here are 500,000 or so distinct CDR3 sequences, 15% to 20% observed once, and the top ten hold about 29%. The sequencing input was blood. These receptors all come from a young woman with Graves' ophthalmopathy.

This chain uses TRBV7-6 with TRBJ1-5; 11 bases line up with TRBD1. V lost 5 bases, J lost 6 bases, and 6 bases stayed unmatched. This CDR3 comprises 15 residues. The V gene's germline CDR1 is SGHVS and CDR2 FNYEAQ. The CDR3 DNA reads TGTGCCAGCAGCCTGGGACAGGGGGGGCTTCAGCCCCAGCATTTT. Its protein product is CASSLGQGGLQPQHF.

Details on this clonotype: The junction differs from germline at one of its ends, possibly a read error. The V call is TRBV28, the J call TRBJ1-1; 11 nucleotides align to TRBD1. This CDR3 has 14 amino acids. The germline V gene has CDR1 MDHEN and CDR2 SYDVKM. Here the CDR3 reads CASRRDRGATETFF. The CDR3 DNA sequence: TGTGCCAGCAGAAGGGACAGGGGGGCCACTGAAACTTTCTTT. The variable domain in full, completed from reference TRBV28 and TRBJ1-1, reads DVKVTQSSRYLVKRTGEKVFLECVQDMDHENMFWYRQDPGLGLRLIYFSYDVKMKEKGDIPEGYSVSREKKERFSLILESASTNQTSMYLCASRRDRGATETFFGQGTRLTVV.

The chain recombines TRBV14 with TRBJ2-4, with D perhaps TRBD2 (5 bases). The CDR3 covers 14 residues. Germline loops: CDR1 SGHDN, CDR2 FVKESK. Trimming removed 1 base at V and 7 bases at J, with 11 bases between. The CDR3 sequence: CASSQAGLLNIQYF. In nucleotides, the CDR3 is TGTGCCAGCAGCCAAGCAGGACTTCTGAACATTCAGTACTTC. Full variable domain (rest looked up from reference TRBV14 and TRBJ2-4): EAGVTQFPSHSVIEKGQTVTLRCDPISGHDNLYWYRRVMGKEIKFLLHFVKESKQDESGMPNNRFLAERTGGTYSTLKVQPAELEDSGVYFCASSQAGLLNIQYFGAGTRLSVL.

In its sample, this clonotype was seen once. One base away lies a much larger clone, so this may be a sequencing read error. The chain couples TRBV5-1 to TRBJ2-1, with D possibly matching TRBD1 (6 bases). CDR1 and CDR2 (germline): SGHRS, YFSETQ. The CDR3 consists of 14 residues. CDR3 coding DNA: TGCGCCAGTAGCACAGGGACCATCTACAATAAGCAGTTCTTC. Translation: CASSTGTIYNKQFF.

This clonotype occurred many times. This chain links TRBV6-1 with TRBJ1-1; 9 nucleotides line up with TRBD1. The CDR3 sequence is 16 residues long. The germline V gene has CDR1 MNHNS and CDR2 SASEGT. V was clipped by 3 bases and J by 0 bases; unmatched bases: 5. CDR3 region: CASSEATGGLNTEAFF. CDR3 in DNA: TGTGCCAGCAGTGAGGCGACAGGGGGGCTGAACACTGAAGCTTTCTTT.

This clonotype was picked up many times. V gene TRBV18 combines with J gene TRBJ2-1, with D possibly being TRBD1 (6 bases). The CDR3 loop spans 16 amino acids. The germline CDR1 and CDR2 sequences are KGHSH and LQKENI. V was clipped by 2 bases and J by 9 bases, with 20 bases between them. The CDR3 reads CASSPTRSQGYAEQFF. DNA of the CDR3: TGTGCCAGCTCACCAACCCGTTCTCAGGGGTACGCTGAGCAGTTCTTC.

The CDR3 DNA reads TGTGCCAGCAGCCACCGGGACAGCGGAAACGAGCAGTACTTC. Its translation is CASSHRDSGNEQYF. This chain links TRBV7-9 with TRBJ2-7; 7 positions match TRBD1. Germline V gene sequence: CDR1 SEHNR, CDR2 FQNEAQ (reference sequence). CDR3 length equals 14 residues. V trimming: 5 bases; J trimming: 5 bases; junction bases outside the gene matches: 9.

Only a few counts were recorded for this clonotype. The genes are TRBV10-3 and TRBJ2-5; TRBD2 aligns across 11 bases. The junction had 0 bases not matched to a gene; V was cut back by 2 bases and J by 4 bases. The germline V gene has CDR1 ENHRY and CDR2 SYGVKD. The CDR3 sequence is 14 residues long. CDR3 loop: CAISEGLAGETQYF. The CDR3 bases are TGTGCCATCAGTGAGGGACTAGCGGGAGAGACCCAGTACTTC.

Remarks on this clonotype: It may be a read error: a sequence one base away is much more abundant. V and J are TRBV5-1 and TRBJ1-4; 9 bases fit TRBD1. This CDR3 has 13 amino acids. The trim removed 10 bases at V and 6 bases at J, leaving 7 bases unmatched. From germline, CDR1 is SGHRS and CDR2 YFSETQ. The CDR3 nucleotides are TGCGCCGGCAAGACAGGGGGTTATGAAAAACTGTTTTTT. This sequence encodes CAGKTGGYEKLFF.

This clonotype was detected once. DNA for the CDR3: TGTGCCAGCAGTTATCCGGAGGGCTCTGGCTACACCTTC. It encodes CASSYPEGSGYTF. V usage is TRBV6-5 and J usage is TRBJ1-2; D uncertain. V lost 3 bases and J 7 bases, leaving 12 bases between the germline ends. The CDR3 is made up of 13 amino acids. Germline V gives CDR1 MNHEY, CDR2 SVGAGI.

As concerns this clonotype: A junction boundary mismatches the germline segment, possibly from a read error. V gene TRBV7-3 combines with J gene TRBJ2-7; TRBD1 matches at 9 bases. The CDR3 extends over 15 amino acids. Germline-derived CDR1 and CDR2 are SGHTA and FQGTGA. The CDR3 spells CASSLTGGVVAEQYF. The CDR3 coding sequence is TGTGCCAGCAGTTTAACAGGGGGCGTAGTCGCCGAGCAGTACTTC.

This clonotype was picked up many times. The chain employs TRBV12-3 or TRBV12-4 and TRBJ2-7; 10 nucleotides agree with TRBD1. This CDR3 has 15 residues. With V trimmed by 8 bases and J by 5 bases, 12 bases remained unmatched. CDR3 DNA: TGTGCCAGCGGTGCGTGGGACAGGGGCGCCCACGAGCAGTACTTC. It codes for CASGAWDRGAHEQYF.

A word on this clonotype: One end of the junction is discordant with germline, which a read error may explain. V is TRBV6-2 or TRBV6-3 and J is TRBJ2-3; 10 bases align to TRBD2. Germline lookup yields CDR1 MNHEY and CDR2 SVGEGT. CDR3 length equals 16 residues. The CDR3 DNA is TGTGCCAGCAGTTACTATTCTAGCGGGAGAGGAGATACGAAGTATTTT. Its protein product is CASSYYSSGRGDTKYF.

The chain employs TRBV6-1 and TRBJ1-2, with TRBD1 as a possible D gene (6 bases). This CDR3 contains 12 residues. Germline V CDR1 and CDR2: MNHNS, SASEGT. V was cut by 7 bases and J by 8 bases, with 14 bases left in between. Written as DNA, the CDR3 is TGTGCCAGCATTCAGGGGCGCTTCGGCTACACCTTC. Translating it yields CASIQGRFGYTF.

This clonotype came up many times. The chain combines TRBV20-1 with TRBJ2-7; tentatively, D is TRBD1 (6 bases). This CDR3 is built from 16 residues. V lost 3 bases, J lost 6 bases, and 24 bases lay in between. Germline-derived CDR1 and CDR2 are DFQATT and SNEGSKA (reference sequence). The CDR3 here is CSARPQGGVVTAEQYF. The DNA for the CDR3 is TGCAGTGCTAGGCCTCAAGGGGGAGTCGTTACGGCCGAGCAGTACTTC.

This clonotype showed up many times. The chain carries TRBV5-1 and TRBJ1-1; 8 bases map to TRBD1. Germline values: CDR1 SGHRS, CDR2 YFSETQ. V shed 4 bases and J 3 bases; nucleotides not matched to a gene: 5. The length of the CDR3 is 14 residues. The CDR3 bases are TGCGCCAGCAGCGAACGGACAGGGTACACTGAAGCTTTCTTT. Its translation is CASSERTGYTEAFF.